The next 13 T cell receptor beta chains were all read from a single sample in a study of blood T cell repertoires in COVID-19. Libraries were prepared by immunoSEQ multiplex PCR; TCRdb keeps only in-frame clonotypes and omits some of them. Of roughly 380,000 clones in the sample, roughly 77% are singletons; the top ten hold 1.1%. Sequenced sample: peripheral blood. The receptors shown here come from a human donor with acute or convalescent COVID-19. The donor label of this sample is uncertain.

This chain connects TRBV28 to TRBJ2-3, with D uncertain. The germline CDR1 and CDR2 sequences are MDHEN and SYDVKM. The V and J ends lost 8 bases and 2 bases respectively, with 8 bases between them. The CDR3 is 12 amino acids. DNA of the CDR3: TGTGCCAGCGCCGGGTCCACAGATACGCAGTATTTT. This encodes CASAGSTDTQYF. Full variable domain (rest looked up from reference TRBV28 and TRBJ2-3): DVKVTQSSRYLVKRTGEKVFLECVQDMDHENMFWYRQDPGLGLRLIYFSYDVKMKEKGDIPEGYSVSREKKERFSLILESASTNQTSMYLCASAGSTDTQYFGPGTRLTVL.

V gene TRBV5-1 combines with J gene TRBJ1-6; TRBD1 matches at 10 bases. Per the germline V gene, CDR1 is SGHRS and CDR2 is YFSETQ. V lost 0 bases to trimming and J lost 9 bases; unmatched junction nucleotides: 3. This CDR3 is 15 amino acids long. Written as DNA, the CDR3 is TGCGCCAGCAGCTTGGGAGACAGGGGGCGTTCACCCCTCCACTTT. As protein: CASSLGDRGRSPLHF.

With regard to this clone: Other DNA sequences in the sample encode the same CDR3. The rearrangement uses TRBV18 and TRBJ1-1; D not certain. CDR1 KGHSH and CDR2 LQKENI come from the germline V gene. This CDR3 comprises 13 residues. V was trimmed by 3 bases and J by 1 base, leaving 6 bases between them. The CDR3 here is CASSPLQNTEAFF. CDR3 sequence (DNA): TGTGCCAGCTCACCCTTACAGAACACTGAAGCTTTCTTT.

The V call is TRBV14, the J call TRBJ2-1; 11 bases are shared with TRBD2. V shed 3 bases, J shed 7 bases, and the junction held 8 bases outside the gene matches. Germline-derived CDR1 and CDR2 are SGHDN and FVKESK. The CDR3 extends over 16 amino acids. For the CDR3, the DNA is TGTGCCAGCAGCCACCCACTAGCGGGAGTTTTGAATGAGCAGTTCTTC. Its protein product is CASSHPLAGVLNEQFF.

The J gene is TRBJ2-1, the V gene TRBV6-5, with D maybe TRBD2 (5 bases). V shed 2 bases and J shed 6 bases, with 17 bases lying between them. The germline gives CDR1 MNHEY, CDR2 SVGAGI. The CDR3 loop spans 16 amino acids. In DNA form, the CDR3 reads TGTGCCAGCAGTTACACCAGGACTTCCGGGCTCAATGAGCAGTTCTTC. It codes for CASSYTRTSGLNEQFF.

The chain couples TRBV18 to TRBJ1-1, with a tentative D call TRBD1 (6 bases). Germline loops: CDR1 KGHSH, CDR2 LQKENI. The CDR3 is 13 residues long. Trimming shortened V by 10 bases and J by 6 bases, and 18 bases separated the two germline ends. In DNA form, the CDR3 reads TGTGCCACCCGTATAGGCGGACAGTCTGAAGCTTTCTTT. Its translation is CATRIGGQSEAFF.

The V call is TRBV7-9, the J call TRBJ1-3; D may be TRBD1 (6 bases). The CDR3 extends over 15 amino acids. Germline V gene sequence: CDR1 SEHNR, CDR2 FQNEAQ (reference sequence). The ends were cut back, 2 bases at V and 4 bases at J, with 12 bases in the middle. CDR3 in DNA: TGTGCCAGCAGCTTAAGTACAGGGCCCGGAAACACCATATATTTT. It is translated as CASSLSTGPGNTIYF. The full variable domain, rest sourced from reference TRBV7-9 and TRBJ1-3, is DTGVSQNPRHKITKRGQNVTFRCDPISEHNRLYWYRQTLGQGPEFLTYFQNEAQLEKSRLLSDRFSAERPKGSFSTLEIQRTEQGDSAMYLCASSLSTGPGNTIYFGEGSWLTVV.

The chain combines TRBV28 with TRBJ1-1, with D uncertain. The CDR3 has 12 residues. The V end lost 2 bases, the J end lost 7 bases, and 8 bases lay between the germline ends. CDR1 is MDHEN, CDR2 SYDVKM, per germline. The CDR3 region is CASSLKTLEAFF. The CDR3 region has the DNA TGTGCCAGCAGTTTAAAGACACTTGAAGCTTTCTTT.

The V gene is TRBV20-1, the J gene TRBJ2-7; weak D call: TRBD2 (5 bases). This CDR3 is 16 amino acids long. The V end lost 3 bases, the J end lost 7 bases, and 25 bases lay between the germline ends. Germline assignment: CDR1 DFQATT and CDR2 SNEGSKA (reference sequence). The CDR3 nucleotides read TGCAGTGCTAGTGGGGTCCTAGGTCAAGGCTCGGGAGAGCAGTACTTC. Protein: CSASGVLGQGSGEQYF.

The chain has TRBV14 and TRBJ2-1, with D tentatively TRBD2 (6 bases). Germline V gene sequence: CDR1 SGHDN, CDR2 FVKESK. CDR3 length equals 17 residues. Trimming took off 0 bases at V and 4 bases at J, with 16 bases between the two ends. The CDR3 loop is CASSQDWGREFYNEQFF. As DNA, the CDR3 is TGTGCCAGCAGCCAAGATTGGGGACGGGAGTTTTACAATGAGCAGTTCTTC.

J is TRBJ1-2 and V is TRBV11-2, with D perhaps matching TRBD1 (5 bases). There are 12 residues in the CDR3. V was pared by 5 bases and J by 4 bases, with 8 bases between. In germline, CDR1 is SGHAT, CDR2 FQNNGV. CDR3 DNA sequence: TGTGCCAGCAGCCCAAGGGGCTATGGCTACACCTTC. The encoded protein is CASSPRGYGYTF. Based on the CDR3 plus reference TRBV11-2 and TRBJ1-2, the full variable domain is EAGVAQSPRYKIIEKRQSVAFWCNPISGHATLYWYQQILGQGPKLLIQFQNNGVVDDSQLPKDRFSAERLKGVDSTLKIQPAKLEDSAVYLCASSPRGYGYTFGSGTRLTVV.

The chain couples TRBV29-1 to TRBJ1-1, with 9 bases matching TRBD1. With V trimmed by 7 bases and J by 2 bases, 8 bases remained unmatched. This CDR3 spans 14 amino acids. Germline V gene sequence: CDR1 SQVTM, CDR2 ANQGSEA. CDR3 coding DNA: TGCAGCGGTCACAGGGGGCTTTCTAACACTGAAGCTTTCTTT. Its translation: CSGHRGLSNTEAFF.

The chain uses TRBV6-5 and TRBJ1-1; 7 nucleotides line up with TRBD1. The germline CDR1 and CDR2 sequences are MNHEY and SVGAGI. There are 15 residues in the CDR3. V trimming: 2 bases; J trimming: 6 bases; junction bases outside the gene matches: 9. The CDR3 region has the DNA TGTGCCAGCAGTTACCCCCAGACAGGGTTCGCTGAAGCTTTCTTT. It translates to CASSYPQTGFAEAFF.